The source of this T cell receptor (beta chain) is a study of PD-1 blockade in mismatch repair-deficient tumors. Produced via immunoSEQ multiplex PCR; TCRdb's table is partial and in-frame only. The sample gives about 79,000 clones, 80% to 90% of which show up once; 5% to 7% is in the top ten. This clone was picked up many times. The sample holds other DNA sequences that translate to the same CDR3. Mismatch repair deficiency was confirmed in all patients, by PCR or immunohistochemistry. TCR sequencing covered a few patients who responded to pembrolizumab. The specimen comprised peripheral blood, sampled 44 weeks after starting pembrolizumab. This receptor was obtained from an adult with mismatch repair-deficient cancer.

In DNA, the CDR3 is TGTGCCAGCAGCCCGCGGACAGGGGGAACCGGGGAGCTGTTTTTT. Its translation is CASSPRTGGTGELFF. This sequence joins TRBV7-2 and TRBJ2-2; 10 bases map to TRBD1. J was trimmed by 5 bases and V by 5 bases; bases with no gene match: 5. Germline V lookup: CDR1 SGHTA, CDR2 FQGNSA. This CDR3 is built from 15 residues.